This T cell receptor (beta chain) is from a study of blood T cell repertoires in COVID-19. The protocol was immunoSEQ multiplex PCR, while the TCRdb copy is restricted to in-frame clones and leaves out a portion. The data show 390,000 or so clones, around 87% seen once. The count of this clone is one. Trimming removed 3 bases from V and 3 bases from J, with 14 bases in between. This CDR3 has 15 amino acids. The germline gives CDR1 LGHDT, CDR2 YNNKEL (reference sequence). Those enrolled, adults aged 18 to 89 years, came from 24 US areas. The chain links TRBV3-1 (or the pseudogene TRBV3-2) to TRBJ1-1; no definite D call. Sequenced sample: PBMCs or T cells enriched from blood (not recorded which). This clonotype was sampled from a woman aged 45-60 years who had recovered from COVID-19. The CDR3 sequence: CASSQLTSRHTEAFF. The CDR3 DNA reads TGTGCCAGCAGCCAGTTGACATCCCGGCACACTGAAGCTTTCTTT.